The clone carrying this TCR beta chain was observed a single time. This sample is part of a study of T-cell reconstitution after alpha-beta-depleted transplantation in children. V was clipped by 0 bases and J by 0 bases, with 13 bases between them. In germline, CDR1 is DFQATT, CDR2 SNEGSKA (reference sequence). This CDR3 region has 16 residues. It was with unique molecular identifiers that the TCRbeta library was prepared. TCRdb re-derived calls from the PCR reads in MiXCR, one entry per CDR3 protein. The data hold 380,000 or so distinct CDR3 sequences, with about 14% observed a single time. The genes are TRBV20-1 and TRBJ2-3; weak D call: TRBD2 (6 bases). Sequencing was performed on PBMCs, taken from the stem cell graft. This sequence was found in a human donor who donated a stem cell graft to a child with Fanconi anemia. The CDR3 spells CSARDLATTSTDTQYF. In DNA, the CDR3 is TGCAGTGCTAGAGACCTAGCGACCACTAGCACAGATACGCAGTATTTT.